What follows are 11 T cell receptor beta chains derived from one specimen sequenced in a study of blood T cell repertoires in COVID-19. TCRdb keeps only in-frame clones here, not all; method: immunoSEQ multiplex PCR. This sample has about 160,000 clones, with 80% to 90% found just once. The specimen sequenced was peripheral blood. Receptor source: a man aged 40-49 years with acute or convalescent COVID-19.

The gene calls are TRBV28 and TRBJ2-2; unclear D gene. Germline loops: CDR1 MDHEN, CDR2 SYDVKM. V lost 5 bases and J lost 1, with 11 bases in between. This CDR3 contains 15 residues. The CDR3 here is CASSLTLRNTGELFF. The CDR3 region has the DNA TGTGCCAGCAGTCTTACGCTCAGGAACACCGGGGAGCTGTTTTTT.

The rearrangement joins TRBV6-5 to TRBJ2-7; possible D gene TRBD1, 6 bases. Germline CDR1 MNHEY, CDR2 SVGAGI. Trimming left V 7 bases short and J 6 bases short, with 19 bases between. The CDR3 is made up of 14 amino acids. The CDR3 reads CASTKQGVVTEQYF. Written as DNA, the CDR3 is TGTGCCAGCACGAAACAGGGAGTCGTAACCGAGCAGTACTTC.

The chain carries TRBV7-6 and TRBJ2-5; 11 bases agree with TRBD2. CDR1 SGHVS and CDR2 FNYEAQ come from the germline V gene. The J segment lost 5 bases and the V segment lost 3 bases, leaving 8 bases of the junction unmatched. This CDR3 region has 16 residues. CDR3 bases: TGTGCCAGCAGCTTGCTAGCGGGGGGAGGTGGGGAGACCCAGTACTTC. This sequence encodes CASSLLAGGGGETQYF.

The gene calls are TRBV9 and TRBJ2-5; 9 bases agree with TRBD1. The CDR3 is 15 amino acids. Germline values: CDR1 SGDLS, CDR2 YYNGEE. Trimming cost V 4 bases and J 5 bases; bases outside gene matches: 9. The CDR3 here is CASSPLGTGLETQYF. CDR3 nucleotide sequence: TGTGCCAGCAGCCCCCTGGGGACAGGGTTGGAGACCCAGTACTTC.

In nucleotides, the CDR3 is TGTGCCAGCAGGGAGGGGGCGAACACTGAAGCTTTCTTT. This codes for CASREGANTEAFF. The V gene is TRBV28, the J gene TRBJ1-1; 7 nucleotides match TRBD1. CDR1 MDHEN and CDR2 SYDVKM come from the germline V gene. The V segment lost 6 bases and the J segment 1 base; nucleotides outside the gene matches: 2. This CDR3 region has 13 residues.

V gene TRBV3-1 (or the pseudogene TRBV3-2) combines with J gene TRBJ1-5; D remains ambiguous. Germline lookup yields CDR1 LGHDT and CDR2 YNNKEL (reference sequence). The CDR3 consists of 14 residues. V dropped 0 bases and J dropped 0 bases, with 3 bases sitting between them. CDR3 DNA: TGTGCCAGCAGCCAAGACAGTAGCAATCAGCCCCAGCATTTT. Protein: CASSQDSSNQPQHF.

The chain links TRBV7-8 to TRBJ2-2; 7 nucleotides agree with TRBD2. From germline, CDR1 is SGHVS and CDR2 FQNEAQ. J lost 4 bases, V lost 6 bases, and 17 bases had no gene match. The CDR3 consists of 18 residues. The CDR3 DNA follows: TGTGCCAGCAGTCGAGAAAGGCGAGGACTAGTTCTCACCGGGGAGCTGTTTTTT. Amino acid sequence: CASSRERRGLVLTGELFF.

CDR3 region: CASRISGDMAKAFF. For the CDR3, the DNA is TGTGCCAGCAGGATTTCGGGGGATATGGCCAAAGCTTTCTTT. The rearrangement uses TRBV3-1 (or the pseudogene TRBV3-2) and TRBJ1-1; TRBD1 is a possible D gene (5 bases). Germline values: CDR1 LGHDT, CDR2 YNNKEL (reference sequence). The CDR3 consists of 14 residues. V lost 6 bases and J 9 bases, leaving 20 bases between the germline ends.

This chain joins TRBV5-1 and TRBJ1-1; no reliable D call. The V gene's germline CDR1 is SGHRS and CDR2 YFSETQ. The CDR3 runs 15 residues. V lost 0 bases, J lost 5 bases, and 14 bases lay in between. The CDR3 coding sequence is TGCGCCAGCAGCTTGGGTTATGGGGAGGGAACTGAAGCTTTCTTT. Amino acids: CASSLGYGEGTEAFF.

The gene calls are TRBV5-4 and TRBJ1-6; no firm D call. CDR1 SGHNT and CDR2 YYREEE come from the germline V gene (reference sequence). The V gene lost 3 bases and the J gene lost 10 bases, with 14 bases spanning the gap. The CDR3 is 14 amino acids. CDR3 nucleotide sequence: TGTGCCAGCAGCTCACGCCCTGGCGGATCACCCCTCCACTTT. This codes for CASSSRPGGSPLHF.

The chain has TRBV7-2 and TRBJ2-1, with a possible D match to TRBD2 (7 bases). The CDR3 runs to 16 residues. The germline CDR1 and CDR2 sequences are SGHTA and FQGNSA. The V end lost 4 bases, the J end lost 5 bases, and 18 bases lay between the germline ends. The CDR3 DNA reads TGTGCCAGCAGCTCCCTAGGGGGGGCTCTCAACAATGAGCAGTTCTTC. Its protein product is CASSSLGGALNNEQFF.